This T cell receptor (beta chain) was obtained from a study of blood T cells in healthy people across ages. Findings and limits, study-wide: Age showed a roughly linear inverse relationship with TCR beta diversity per million T cells. Compared with aged donors, long-lived donors showed fewer expanded clones, suggesting selection.

It was with a sample-barcoded 5' primer and a J-beta primer mix that a second PCR of roughly 7 to 12 cycles was run. TCRdb reprocessed the 5' RACE reads via MiXCR and lists one record per CDR3 protein. The data show around 900,000 distinct CDR3 sequences, with 29% seen just once and roughly 17% held by the top ten. The CDR3 spans 16 residues. This clonotype was observed many times. The antigen remains unidentified. Just one base apart from a much larger clone, this may be a read error. The sample comprised blood. The rearrangement joins TRBV12-3 or TRBV12-4 to TRBJ2-6, with D possibly called TRBD1 or TRBD2 (5 bases each). This TCR came from a woman over 75 in good health. The CDR3 DNA reads as TGTGCCAGCAGTTTCGGGGTACCCTCTGGGGCCAACGTCCGGACTTTC. Amino acid sequence: CASSFGVPSGANVRTF.